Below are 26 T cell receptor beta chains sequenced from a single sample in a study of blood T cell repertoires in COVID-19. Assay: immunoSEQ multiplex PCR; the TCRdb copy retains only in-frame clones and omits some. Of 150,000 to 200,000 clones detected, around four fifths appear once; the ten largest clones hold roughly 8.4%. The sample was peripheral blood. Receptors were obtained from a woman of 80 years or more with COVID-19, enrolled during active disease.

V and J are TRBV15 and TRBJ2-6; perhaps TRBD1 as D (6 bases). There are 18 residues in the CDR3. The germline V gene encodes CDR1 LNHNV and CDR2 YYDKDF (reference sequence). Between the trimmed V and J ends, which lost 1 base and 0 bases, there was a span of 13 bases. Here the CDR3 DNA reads TGTGCCACCAGCAGAGGGACAGCCCTTAGCTCTGGGGCCAACGTCCTGACTTTC. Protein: CATSRGTALSSGANVLTF.

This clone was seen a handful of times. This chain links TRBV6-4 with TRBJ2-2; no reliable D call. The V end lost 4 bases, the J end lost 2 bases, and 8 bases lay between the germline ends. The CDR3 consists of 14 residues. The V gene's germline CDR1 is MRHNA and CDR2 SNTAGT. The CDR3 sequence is CASSVSANTGELFF. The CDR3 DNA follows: TGTGCCAGCAGTGTAAGCGCTAACACCGGGGAGCTGTTTTTT.

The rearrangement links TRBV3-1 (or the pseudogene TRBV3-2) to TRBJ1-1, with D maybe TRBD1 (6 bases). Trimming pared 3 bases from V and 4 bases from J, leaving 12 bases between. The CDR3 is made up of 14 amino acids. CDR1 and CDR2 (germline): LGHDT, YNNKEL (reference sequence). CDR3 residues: CASSHLDRPTEAFF. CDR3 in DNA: TGTGCCAGCAGCCACCTCGACAGGCCCACTGAAGCTTTCTTT.

In nucleotides, the CDR3 is TGTGCCAGCAGTCCAAACGCGGACAGGGTGGGCTATCAGCCCCAGCATTTT. Amino acid sequence: CASSPNADRVGYQPQHF. The rearrangement links TRBV27 to TRBJ1-5, with TRBD1 matching over 8 bases. V lost 5 bases, J lost 5 bases, and 14 bases stayed unmatched. In germline, CDR1 is MNHEY, CDR2 SMNVEV (reference sequence). The CDR3 has 17 amino acids.

DNA for the CDR3: TGTGCCAGTAACGACCGTTCCGGGCAGCCCCAGCATTTT. Translated: CASNDRSGQPQHF. This chain uses TRBV19 with TRBJ1-5; D is undetermined. V was shortened by 7 bases and J by 7 bases, with 14 bases between the two germline ends. The CDR3 sequence is 13 residues long. The germline CDR1 and CDR2 sequences are LNHDA and SQIVND (reference sequence). Drawing the rest from reference TRBV19 and TRBJ1-5, the complete variable domain is DGGITQSPKYLFRKEGQNVTLSCEQNLNHDAMYWYRQDPGQGLRLIYYSQIVNDFQKGDIAEGYSVSREKKESFPLTVTSAQKNPTAFYLCASNDRSGQPQHFGDGTRLSIL.

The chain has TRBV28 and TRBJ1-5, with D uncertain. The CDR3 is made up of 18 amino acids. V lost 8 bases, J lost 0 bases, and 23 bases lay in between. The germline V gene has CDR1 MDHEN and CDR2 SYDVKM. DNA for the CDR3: TGTGCCAGCCGGGAAGGGCGGTCGGGATACTATAGCAATCAGCCCCAGCATTTT. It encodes CASREGRSGYYSNQPQHF.

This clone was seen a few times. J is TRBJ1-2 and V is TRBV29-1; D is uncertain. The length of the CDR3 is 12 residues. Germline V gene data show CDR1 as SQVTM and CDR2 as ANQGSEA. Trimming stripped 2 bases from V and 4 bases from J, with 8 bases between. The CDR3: CSVEKLPYGYTF. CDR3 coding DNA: TGCAGCGTTGAAAAGCTGCCCTATGGCTACACCTTC.

Written as DNA, the CDR3 is TGCGCCAGCAGGGGAGGACTCACGAACACTGAAGCTTTCTTT. Protein product: CASRGGLTNTEAFF. The V call is TRBV4-1, the J call TRBJ1-1; D gene ambiguous. The CDR3 consists of 14 residues. V was clipped by 6 bases and J by 1 base, with 12 bases between them. Germline V gives CDR1 MGHRA, CDR2 YSYEKL.

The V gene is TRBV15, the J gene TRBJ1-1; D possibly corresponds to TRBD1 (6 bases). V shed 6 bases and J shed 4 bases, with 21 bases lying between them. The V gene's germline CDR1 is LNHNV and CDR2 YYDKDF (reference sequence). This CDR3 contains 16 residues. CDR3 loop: CATRIGGGSRGTEAFF. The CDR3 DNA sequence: TGTGCCACCAGGATTGGGGGCGGCAGCAGAGGCACTGAAGCTTTCTTT. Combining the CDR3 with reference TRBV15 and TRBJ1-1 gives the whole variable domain DAMVIQNPRYQVTQFGKPVTLSCSQTLNHNVMYWYQQKSSQAPKLLFHYYDKDFNNEADTPDNFQSRRPNTSFCFLDIRSPGLGDTAMYLCATRIGGGSRGTEAFFGQGTRLTVV.

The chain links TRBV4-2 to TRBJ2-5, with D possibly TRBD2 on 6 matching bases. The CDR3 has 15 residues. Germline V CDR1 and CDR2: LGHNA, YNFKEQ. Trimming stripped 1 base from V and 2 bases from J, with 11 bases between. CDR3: CASSQAGESQETQYF. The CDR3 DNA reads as TGTGCCAGCAGCCAAGCGGGAGAATCTCAAGAGACCCAGTACTTC.

In DNA, the CDR3 is TGTGCCAGCAGCCATGGGGGGCCGAGCGGGAGCTACAATGAGCAGTTCTTC. It is translated as CASSHGGPSGSYNEQFF. The chain combines TRBV11-2 with TRBJ2-1; 8 bases are a match to TRBD2. V shed 5 bases and J 3 bases; nucleotides not matched to a gene: 12. Germline values: CDR1 SGHAT, CDR2 FQNNGV. The CDR3 runs to 17 residues.

CDR3 bases: TGTGCCAGCGTACTAGAAGAGACCCAGTACTTC. Translated: CASVLEETQYF. The chain carries TRBV2 and TRBJ2-5; TRBD2 is a possible D gene (5 bases). Trimming removed 8 bases at V and 3 bases at J, with 7 bases between. This CDR3 region has 11 residues. The germline CDR1 and CDR2 sequences are SNHLY and FYNNEI.

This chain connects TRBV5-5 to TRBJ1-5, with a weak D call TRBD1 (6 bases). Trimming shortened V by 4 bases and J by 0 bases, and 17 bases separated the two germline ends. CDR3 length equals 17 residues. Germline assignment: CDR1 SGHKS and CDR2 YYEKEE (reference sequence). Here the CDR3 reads CASSPTRGGNSNQPQHF. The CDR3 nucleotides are TGTGCCAGCAGCCCTACCCGAGGGGGAAATAGCAATCAGCCCCAGCATTTT.

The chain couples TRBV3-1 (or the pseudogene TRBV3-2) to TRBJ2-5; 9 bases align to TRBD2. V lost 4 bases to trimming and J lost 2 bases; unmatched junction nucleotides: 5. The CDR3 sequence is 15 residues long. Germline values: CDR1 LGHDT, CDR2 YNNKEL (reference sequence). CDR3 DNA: TGTGCCAGCAGCCCCAGCGGGGGGTCACAAGAGACCCAGTACTTC. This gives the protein CASSPSGGSQETQYF.

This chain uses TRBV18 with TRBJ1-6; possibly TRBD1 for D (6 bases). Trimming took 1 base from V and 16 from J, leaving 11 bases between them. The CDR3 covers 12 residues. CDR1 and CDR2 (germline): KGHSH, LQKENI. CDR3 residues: CASSPQGEILHF. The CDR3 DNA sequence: TGTGCCAGCTCACCACAGGGGGAGATACTCCACTTT.

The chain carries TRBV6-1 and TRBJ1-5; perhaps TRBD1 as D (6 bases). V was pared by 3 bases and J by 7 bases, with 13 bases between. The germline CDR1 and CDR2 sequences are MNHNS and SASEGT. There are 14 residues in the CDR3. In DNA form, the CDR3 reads TGTGCCAGCAGTGAGTCAGGGGTGAAACAGCCCCAGCATTTT. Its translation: CASSESGVKQPQHF.

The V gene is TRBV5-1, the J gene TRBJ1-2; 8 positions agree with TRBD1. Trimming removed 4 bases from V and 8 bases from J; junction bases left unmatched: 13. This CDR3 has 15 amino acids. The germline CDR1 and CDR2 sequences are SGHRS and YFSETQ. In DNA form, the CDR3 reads TGCGCCAGCAGCCAAACCGGACAGGGACGGGAGGGCTACACCTTC. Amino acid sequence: CASSQTGQGREGYTF.

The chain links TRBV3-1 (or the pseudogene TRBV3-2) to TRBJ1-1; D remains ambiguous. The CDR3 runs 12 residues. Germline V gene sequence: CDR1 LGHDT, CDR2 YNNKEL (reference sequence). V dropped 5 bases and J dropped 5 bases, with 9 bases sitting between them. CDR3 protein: CASSDSETEAFF. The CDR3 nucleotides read TGTGCCAGCAGCGACTCAGAGACTGAAGCTTTCTTT.

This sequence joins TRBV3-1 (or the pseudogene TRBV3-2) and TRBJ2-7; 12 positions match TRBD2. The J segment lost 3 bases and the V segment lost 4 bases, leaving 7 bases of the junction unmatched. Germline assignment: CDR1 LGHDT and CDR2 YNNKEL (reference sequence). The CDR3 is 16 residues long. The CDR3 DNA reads TGTGCCAGCAGCCCCTGGACTAGCGGGACGTTCTACGAGCAGTACTTC. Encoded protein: CASSPWTSGTFYEQYF.

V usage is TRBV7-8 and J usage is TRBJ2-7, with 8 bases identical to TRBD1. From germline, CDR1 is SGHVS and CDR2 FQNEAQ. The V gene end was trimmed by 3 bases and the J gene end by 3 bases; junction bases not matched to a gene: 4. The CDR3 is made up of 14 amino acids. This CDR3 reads CASSFLGQGYEQYF. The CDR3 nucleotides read TGTGCCAGCAGCTTCCTTGGACAGGGCTACGAGCAGTACTTC. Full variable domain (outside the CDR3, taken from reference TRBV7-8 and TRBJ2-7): GAGVSQSPRYKVAKRGQDVALRCDPISGHVSLFWYQQALGQGPEFLTYFQNEAQLDKSGLPSDRFFAERPEGSVSTLKIQRTQQEDSAVYLCASSFLGQGYEQYFGPGTRLTVT.

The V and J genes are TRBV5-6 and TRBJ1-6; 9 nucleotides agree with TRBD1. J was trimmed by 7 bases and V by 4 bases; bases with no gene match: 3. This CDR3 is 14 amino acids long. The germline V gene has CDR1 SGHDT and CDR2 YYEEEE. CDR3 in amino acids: CASSPGQGNSPLHF. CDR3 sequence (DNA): TGTGCCAGCAGCCCGGGACAGGGCAATTCACCCCTCCACTTT.

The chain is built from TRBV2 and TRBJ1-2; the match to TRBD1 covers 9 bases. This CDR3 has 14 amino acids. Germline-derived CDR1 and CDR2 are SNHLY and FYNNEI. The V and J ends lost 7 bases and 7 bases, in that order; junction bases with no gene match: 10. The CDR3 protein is CASTPGQGRGGYTF. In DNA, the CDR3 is TGTGCCAGCACCCCAGGACAGGGGCGGGGTGGCTACACCTTC. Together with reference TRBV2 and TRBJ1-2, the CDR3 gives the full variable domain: EPEVTQTPSHQVTQMGQEVILRCVPISNHLYFYWYRQILGQKVEFLVSFYNNEISEKSEIFDDQFSVERPDGSNFTLKIRSTKLEDSAMYFCASTPGQGRGGYTFGSGTRLTVV.

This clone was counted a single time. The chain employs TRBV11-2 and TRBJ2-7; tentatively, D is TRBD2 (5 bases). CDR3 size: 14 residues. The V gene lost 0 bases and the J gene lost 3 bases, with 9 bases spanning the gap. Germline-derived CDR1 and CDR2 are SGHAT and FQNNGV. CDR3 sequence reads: CASSLDPGNYEQYF. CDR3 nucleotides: TGTGCCAGCAGCTTAGATCCGGGGAACTACGAGCAGTACTTC. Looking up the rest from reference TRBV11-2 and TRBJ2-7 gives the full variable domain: EAGVAQSPRYKIIEKRQSVAFWCNPISGHATLYWYQQILGQGPKLLIQFQNNGVVDDSQLPKDRFSAERLKGVDSTLKIQPAKLEDSAVYLCASSLDPGNYEQYFGPGTRLTVT.

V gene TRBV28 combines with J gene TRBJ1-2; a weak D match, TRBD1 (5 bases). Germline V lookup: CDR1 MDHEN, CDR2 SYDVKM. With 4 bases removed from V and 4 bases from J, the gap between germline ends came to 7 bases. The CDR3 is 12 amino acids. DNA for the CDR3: TGTGCCAGCAGTTATAGGGGCTATGGCTACACCTTC. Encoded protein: CASSYRGYGYTF.

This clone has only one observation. DNA for the CDR3: TGTGCCAGCAGTTTGGCTTTAGCATCACCCCTCCACTTT. This sequence encodes CASSLALASPLHF. The rearrangement uses TRBV28 and TRBJ1-6, with D hard to call. Trimming shortened V by 3 bases and J by 10 bases, and 10 bases separated the two germline ends. This CDR3 is 13 amino acids long. CDR1 MDHEN and CDR2 SYDVKM come from the germline V gene.

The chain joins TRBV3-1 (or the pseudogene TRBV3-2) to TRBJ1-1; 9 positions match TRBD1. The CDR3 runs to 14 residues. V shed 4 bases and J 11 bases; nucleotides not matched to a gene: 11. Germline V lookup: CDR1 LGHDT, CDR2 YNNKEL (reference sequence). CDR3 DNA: TGTGCCAGCAGCCTTTTAACGACAGGGGGAGACGCTTTCTTT. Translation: CASSLLTTGGDAFF.